The 17 T cell receptor beta chains reported below all come from one sample, sequenced in a study of blood T cell repertoires in COVID-19. Generated by immunoSEQ multiplex PCR, the TCRdb table keeps only in-frame clones and is missing some. This repertoire shows 430,000 or so clones, 85% to 90% found once; its top ten account for roughly 0.84%. The sequenced sample consisted of peripheral blood. The receptors originated from a man younger than 35 with COVID-19, enrolled during active disease.

The rearrangement joins TRBV10-1 to TRBJ1-1, with no clear D. V was cut by 6 bases and J by 0 bases, with 8 bases left in between. The CDR3 length is 13 residues. The germline gives CDR1 WNHNN, CDR2 SYGVQD (reference sequence). The CDR3 DNA reads TGCGCCAGCAGGAAAACTATGAACACTGAAGCTTTCTTT. Translating gives CASRKTMNTEAFF.

This chain links TRBV30 with TRBJ1-3, with 9 bases lining up with TRBD1. Looked up from germline, CDR1 is GTSNPN and CDR2 is SVGIG (reference sequence). This CDR3 region has 19 residues. The J segment lost 0 bases and the V segment lost 2 bases, leaving 14 bases of the junction unmatched. CDR3 residues: CAWSIDRGNSANSGNTIYF. The CDR3 DNA follows: TGTGCCTGGAGTATCGACAGGGGGAACAGTGCAAACTCTGGAAACACCATATATTTT.

V gene TRBV7-8 combines with J gene TRBJ2-2, with 10 bases fitting TRBD2. Germline lookup yields CDR1 SGHVS and CDR2 FQNEAQ. The CDR3 loop spans 16 amino acids. The J segment lost 7 bases and the V segment lost 1 base, leaving 6 bases of the junction unmatched. CDR3 in DNA: TGTGCCAGCAGCTTAGGAGCGGGAGGGCCCGACGGGGAGCTGTTTTTT. Protein sequence: CASSLGAGGPDGELFF.

The CDR3 DNA follows: TGTGCCAGTAGTACGCTGATACACGAGGAGCTGTTTTTT. Protein: CASSTLIHEELFF. V is TRBV19 and J is TRBJ2-2; D gene unclear. Trimming took off 4 bases at V and 10 bases at J, with 13 bases between the two ends. CDR3 length: 13 amino acids. Per the germline V gene, CDR1 is LNHDA and CDR2 is SQIVND (reference sequence).

The chain links TRBV24-1 to TRBJ2-1, with 7 bases that match TRBD2. The germline CDR1 and CDR2 sequences are KGHDR and SFDVKD. The CDR3 extends over 16 amino acids. V was clipped by 5 bases and J by 10 bases; unmatched bases: 16. CDR3 DNA: TGTGCCACCAGTGCGTCGAATACGGGACTATATGGGGAGCAGTTCTTC. This sequence encodes CATSASNTGLYGEQFF.

J is TRBJ2-1 and V is TRBV2; no reliable D call. The V end lost 4 bases, the J end lost 8 bases, and 12 bases lay between the germline ends. From germline, CDR1 is SNHLY and CDR2 FYNNEI. This CDR3 has 13 amino acids. The CDR3 protein is CASSVDLRDEQFF. The CDR3 DNA sequence: TGTGCCAGCAGTGTTGATCTTCGGGATGAGCAGTTCTTC.

This chain connects TRBV27 to TRBJ1-6, with D unresolved. This CDR3 is built from 14 residues. Germline loops: CDR1 MNHEY, CDR2 SMNVEV (reference sequence). The V end was cut by 0 bases, the J end by 10 bases, with 10 bases between. Here the CDR3 reads CASSLSNRRSPLHF. In DNA form, the CDR3 reads TGTGCCAGCAGTTTATCGAACCGGAGGTCACCCCTCCACTTT.

This clone is a singleton in its sample. The V gene is TRBV5-6, the J gene TRBJ2-7, with D tentatively TRBD2 (5 bases). CDR3 length: 15 residues. Trimming shortened V by 4 bases and J by 0 bases, and 14 bases separated the two germline ends. Germline V gene sequence: CDR1 SGHDT, CDR2 YYEEEE. The DNA for the CDR3 is TGTGCCAGCAGCCCCACCGCGGGCCTCTCCTACGAGCAGTACTTC. Amino acid sequence: CASSPTAGLSYEQYF.

The chain uses TRBV10-2 and TRBJ2-4; TRBD2 matches at 9 bases. This CDR3 contains 14 residues. CDR1 and CDR2 (germline): WSHSY, SAAADI. The trim removed 6 bases at V and 6 bases at J, leaving 6 bases unmatched. CDR3 region: CASRPAGGRNIQYF. CDR3 nucleotides: TGCGCCAGCAGGCCAGCGGGAGGCCGAAACATTCAGTACTTC.

V and J are TRBV5-4 and TRBJ2-7; D may be TRBD2 (6 bases). The CDR3 length is 14 residues. The V gene's germline CDR1 is SGHNT and CDR2 YYREEE (reference sequence). The V end lost 0 bases, the J end lost 1 base, and 8 bases lay between the germline ends. CDR3 amino acids: CASSLAGRSYEQYF. In DNA form, the CDR3 reads TGTGCCAGCAGCTTGGCAGGGAGGTCCTACGAGCAGTACTTC.

CDR3 sequence: CASSILGTGFTGELFF. As DNA, the CDR3 is TGTGCCAGTAGTATCCTTGGGACAGGGTTCACCGGGGAGCTGTTTTTT. The rearrangement joins TRBV19 to TRBJ2-2; 9 bases are a match to TRBD1. The V and J ends lost 3 bases and 4 bases, in that order; junction bases with no gene match: 6. CDR1 LNHDA and CDR2 SQIVND come from the germline V gene (reference sequence). This CDR3 spans 16 amino acids.

The rearrangement links TRBV5-8 to TRBJ2-3, with D possibly being TRBD1 (5 bases). Germline loops: CDR1 SGHTS, CDR2 YDEGEE. This CDR3 has 17 amino acids. The V and J ends lost 4 bases and 0 bases respectively, with 18 bases between them. Here the CDR3 reads CASSKPDSFTSTDTQYF. The CDR3 DNA is TGTGCCAGCAGCAAACCCGACAGCTTCACTAGCACAGATACGCAGTATTTT.

The chain couples TRBV7-9 to TRBJ2-1; 16 nucleotides align to TRBD2. Germline assignment: CDR1 SEHNR and CDR2 FQNEAQ (reference sequence). J was trimmed by 0 bases and V by 3 bases; bases with no gene match: 5. This CDR3 is built from 19 residues. The CDR3 reads CASSFPGLAGGSSYNEQFF. For the CDR3, the DNA is TGTGCCAGCAGCTTCCCGGGACTAGCGGGGGGGAGCTCCTACAATGAGCAGTTCTTC. Supplemented by reference TRBV7-9 and TRBJ2-1, the full variable domain reads DTGVSQNPRHKITKRGQNVTFRCDPISEHNRLYWYRQTLGQGPEFLTYFQNEAQLEKSRLLSDRFSAERPKGSFSTLEIQRTEQGDSAMYLCASSFPGLAGGSSYNEQFFGPGTRLTVL.

The chain combines TRBV6-5 with TRBJ2-7, with 9 bases identical to TRBD1. Germline V gives CDR1 MNHEY, CDR2 SVGAGI. The V and J ends lost 6 bases and 7 bases, in that order; junction bases with no gene match: 13. This CDR3 has 15 amino acids. CDR3 nucleotide sequence: TGTGCCAGCAGCCCGGCCGGGACAGGGTCCTCGGAGCAGTACTTC. Amino acids: CASSPAGTGSSEQYF.

J is TRBJ2-1 and V is TRBV2; TRBD2 aligns across 8 bases. The CDR3 has 15 amino acids. Unmatched junction bases numbered 7, after V lost 4 bases and J lost 5 bases. Germline CDR1 is SNHLY and CDR2 is FYNNEI. CDR3 bases: TGTGCCAGCAGTGGAGGAGCGGGAGCCAACAATGAGCAGTTCTTC. Its translation is CASSGGAGANNEQFF.

This rearrangement joins TRBV7-2 to TRBJ2-5, with 14 bases that match TRBD2. CDR3 size: 16 residues. The junction had 4 bases not matched to a gene; V was cut back by 5 bases and J by 2 bases. The germline V gene has CDR1 SGHTA and CDR2 FQGNSA. CDR3 residues: CASSARTSGGQETQYF. The CDR3 DNA follows: TGTGCCAGCAGCGCACGGACTAGCGGGGGGCAAGAGACCCAGTACTTC.

This clone was detected once. The DNA of the CDR3 is TGTGCCAGCAGCCAAGAGCCTCCCGGGAGGAGGAGGTACGAGCAGTACTTC. This gives the protein CASSQEPPGRRRYEQYF. This chain joins TRBV4-2 and TRBJ2-7; 7 bases fit TRBD2. Losses at the gene ends were 0 bases for V and 4 bases for J; bases not matched to a gene: 12. This CDR3 is built from 17 residues. Germline V CDR1 and CDR2: LGHNA, YNFKEQ.